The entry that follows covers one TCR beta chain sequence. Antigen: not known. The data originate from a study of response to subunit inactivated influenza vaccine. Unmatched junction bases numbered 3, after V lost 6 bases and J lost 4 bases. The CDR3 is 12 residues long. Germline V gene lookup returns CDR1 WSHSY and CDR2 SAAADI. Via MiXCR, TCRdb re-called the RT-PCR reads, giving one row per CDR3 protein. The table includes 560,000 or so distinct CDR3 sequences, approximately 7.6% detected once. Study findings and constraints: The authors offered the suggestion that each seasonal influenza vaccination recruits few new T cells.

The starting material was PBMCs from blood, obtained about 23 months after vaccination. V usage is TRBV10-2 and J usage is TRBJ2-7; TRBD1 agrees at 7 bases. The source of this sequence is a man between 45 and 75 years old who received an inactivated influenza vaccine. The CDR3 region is CASRGGQYEQYF. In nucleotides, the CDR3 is TGCGCCAGCAGAGGGGGACAGTACGAGCAGTACTTC.